This T cell receptor (beta chain) was recovered during a study of blood T cell repertoires in COVID-19. On the study more broadly: The United States, Italy and Spain were the sources of the acute and convalescent COVID-19 samples. PBMCs, B-cell-depleted T cells, or T cells provided the cDNA or gDNA that made up the material.

The length of the CDR3 is 15 residues. V gave up 4 bases and J gave up 1 base, with 12 bases separating them. Germline V CDR1 and CDR2: SGHRS, YFSETQ. Worth noting for this clone: Distinct nucleotide sequences in the sample also encode this CDR3.

The authors' processing: The assay estimated nucleated cells by amplifying reference gene primers. Clones were sequenced by immunoSEQ multiplex PCR, and TCRdb holds only the in-frame ones, with some missing. The DNA gave D and trimming, while V, J and clone size come from that table. The sample yields roughly 110,000 clones, approximately 84% seen once. The J gene is TRBJ2-1, the V gene TRBV5-1; D remains ambiguous. The sample consisted of peripheral blood. The clonotype comes from a man aged 45-60 years with acute or convalescent COVID-19. CDR3 in DNA: TGCGCCAGCAGCCTGGACGGTGGTTCCTACAATGAGCAGTTCTTC. Protein: CASSLDGGSYNEQFF.